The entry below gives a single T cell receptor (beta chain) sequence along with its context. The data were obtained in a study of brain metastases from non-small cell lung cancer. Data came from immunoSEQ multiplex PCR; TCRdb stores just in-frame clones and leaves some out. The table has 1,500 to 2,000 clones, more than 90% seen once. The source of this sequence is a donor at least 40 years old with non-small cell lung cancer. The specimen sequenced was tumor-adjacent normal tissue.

The CDR3 protein is CASSPPAGTNYGYTF. CDR3 DNA sequence: TGTGCCAGCTCACCCCCAGCCGGGACAAACTATGGCTACACCTTC. The V and J genes are TRBV18 and TRBJ1-2; D possibly corresponds to TRBD1 (6 bases). The V gene's germline CDR1 is KGHSH and CDR2 LQKENI. The CDR3 loop spans 15 amino acids. Trimming removed 3 bases at V and 2 bases at J, with 13 bases between.